The clone carrying this T cell receptor (beta chain) was seen only a few times. Its specificity is unknown. Treatment indicated: roughly ten-day PBMC culture with coronavirus spike peptide pools or control peptides (ViraFEST assay). Every well contained two million PBMCs, which were grown with roughly 9.1 IU/ml IL-2 and about 10 ug/ml peptide pools. Germline-derived CDR1 and CDR2 are DFQATT and SNEGSKA (reference sequence). The trim removed 6 bases at V and 7 bases at J, leaving 10 bases unmatched. The CDR3 has 14 amino acids. The data derive from a study of vaccination and CD4 T cells after COVID-19. Background on the study: Sampling post-COVID took place a median approximately 100 days after diagnosis (range 35 to 161).

Oncomine TCR Beta short-read sequencing was applied to DNA from cultured CD4+ T cells. Genomic DNA was extracted from cultured CD4+ T cells. TCRdb reprocessed the PCR reads via MiXCR and lists one record per CDR3 protein. The sample holds approximately 14,000 distinct CDR3 sequences, 65% to 80% seen once. Findings and caveats of the study: Spike mono-reactivity was found in 304 of 307 vaccine-specific clones from convalescent patients.

The clonotype originates from a human donor who had recovered from COVID-19. Sequenced input: CD4+ T cells from blood, cultured in vitro. V is TRBV20-1 and J is TRBJ1-5; the match to TRBD1 covers 9 bases. CDR3 coding DNA: TGCAGTGCCAAAAAACAGGGGGCAGGGCAGCCCCAGCATTTT. Translation gives CSAKKQGAGQPQHF.